The 9 T cell receptor beta chains listed next were all sequenced from one sample in a study of T cell responses to AZD1222 COVID-19 vaccine. Sequencing was performed with immunoSEQ multiplex PCR; in TCRdb, only in-frame clones are kept and a portion is missing. The sample gives about 190,000 clones, 80% to 95% of which show up once; 1% to 1.5% is in the top ten. The sample here was peripheral blood, taken on day 0 of AZD1222 vaccination. The origin of the receptors is an adult in good health.

The J gene is TRBJ1-5, the V gene TRBV27; tentative D call: TRBD1 (6 bases). Germline V gene lookup returns CDR1 MNHEY and CDR2 SMNVEV (reference sequence). This CDR3 has 14 amino acids. Trimming took 5 bases from V and 4 from J, leaving 12 bases between them. CDR3 DNA sequence: TGTGCCAGCAGTACCCGACAGGTGAATCAGCCCCAGCATTTT. Translated, it gives CASSTRQVNQPQHF.

This chain links TRBV19 with TRBJ2-7; 7 bases align to TRBD1. Trimming removed 5 bases from V and 2 bases from J; junction bases left unmatched: 6. CDR3 length equals 14 residues. The V gene's germline CDR1 is LNHDA and CDR2 SQIVND (reference sequence). CDR3 residues: CASSGQAYTYEQYF. The CDR3 DNA follows: TGTGCCAGTAGTGGACAGGCCTATACCTACGAGCAGTACTTC.

CDR3: CASRLGFGTATNYGYTF. As DNA, the CDR3 is TGCGCCAGCAGACTGGGGTTCGGGACAGCAACTAACTATGGCTACACCTTC. The chain combines TRBV5-1 with TRBJ1-2; TRBD1 matches at 7 bases. From germline, CDR1 is SGHRS and CDR2 YFSETQ. The CDR3 spans 17 residues. V shed 5 bases and J 0 bases; nucleotides not matched to a gene: 13.

V and J are TRBV6-6 and TRBJ1-2; D might be TRBD1 (6 bases). The CDR3 spans 13 residues. Germline CDR1 reads MNHNY; CDR2 reads SVGAGI (reference sequence). V was clipped by 7 bases and J by 4 bases, with 13 bases between them. This CDR3 reads CASTLGGTYGYTF. The CDR3 DNA follows: TGTGCCAGCACCCTAGGGGGGACCTATGGCTACACCTTC.

This rearrangement joins TRBV5-4 to TRBJ1-5; TRBD1 might be the D (6 bases). The V and J ends lost 3 bases and 4 bases respectively, with 8 bases between them. Germline V lookup: CDR1 SGHNT, CDR2 YYREEE (reference sequence). This CDR3 is 13 amino acids long. CDR3 sequence (DNA): TGTGCCAGCAGCTCCGGACAGAATCAGCCCCAGCATTTT. Its protein is CASSSGQNQPQHF.

The rearrangement links TRBV7-9 to TRBJ2-7; 9 nucleotides match TRBD1. The V gene end was trimmed by 5 bases and the J gene end by 4 bases; junction bases not matched to a gene: 12. Germline CDR1 SEHNR, CDR2 FQNEAQ (reference sequence). This CDR3 region has 16 residues. CDR3 protein: CASSRQGGPQPYEQYF. The CDR3 nucleotides read TGTGCCAGCAGCCGACAGGGGGGCCCTCAACCTTACGAGCAGTACTTC.

The V call is TRBV5-1, the J call TRBJ2-1; no clear D gene. This CDR3 comprises 12 residues. The V gene's germline CDR1 is SGHRS and CDR2 YFSETQ. V shed 2 bases and J shed 6 bases, with 6 bases lying between them. The CDR3 coding sequence is TGCGCCAGCAGCTTACTTGGCAATGAGCAGTTCTTC. The encoded protein is CASSLLGNEQFF.

This clone came up once. CDR3 residues: CASSYRGLDGYSPLHF. The CDR3 nucleotides read TGTGCCAGCAGTTACAGGGGCTTGGACGGGTACTCACCCCTCCACTTT. V usage is TRBV2 and J usage is TRBJ1-6; 7 positions agree with TRBD1. Trimming removed 5 bases from V and 10 bases from J; junction bases left unmatched: 14. CDR1 is SNHLY, CDR2 FYNNEI, per germline. This CDR3 contains 16 residues. The full variable domain, completed using reference TRBV2 and TRBJ1-6, is EPEVTQTPSHQVTQMGQEVILRCVPISNHLYFYWYRQILGQKVEFLVSFYNNEISEKSEIFDDQFSVERPDGSNFTLKIRSTKLEDSAMYFCASSYRGLDGYSPLHFGNGTRLTVT.

V is TRBV28 and J is TRBJ2-5, with 7 bases fitting TRBD1. Germline-derived CDR1 and CDR2 are MDHEN and SYDVKM. The CDR3 contains 12 residues. The V and J ends lost 6 bases and 3 bases, in that order; junction bases with no gene match: 1. This CDR3 is CASRTGKETQYF. The CDR3 DNA is TGTGCCAGCAGGACAGGGAAAGAGACCCAGTACTTC.